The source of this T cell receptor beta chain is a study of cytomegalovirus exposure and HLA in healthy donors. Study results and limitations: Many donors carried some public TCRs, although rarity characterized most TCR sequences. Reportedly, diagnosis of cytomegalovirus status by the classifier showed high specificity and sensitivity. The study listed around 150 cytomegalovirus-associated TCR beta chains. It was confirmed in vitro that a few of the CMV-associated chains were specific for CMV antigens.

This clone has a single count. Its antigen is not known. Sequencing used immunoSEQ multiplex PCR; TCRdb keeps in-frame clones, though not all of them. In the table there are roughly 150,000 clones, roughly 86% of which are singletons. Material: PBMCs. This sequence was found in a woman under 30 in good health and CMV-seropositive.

CDR3 bases: TGCGCCAGCAGGGGCCCGGGGGGAAGGACTGGCTACACCTTC. This encodes CASRGPGGRTGYTF. The chain recombines TRBV23-1 with TRBJ1-2; D is possibly TRBD1 (5 bases). TRBV23-1 is marked as an open reading frame, function uncertain. The CDR3 totals 14 residues. The V gene lost 6 bases and the J gene lost 7 bases, with 18 bases spanning the gap.